This T cell receptor (beta chain) was found in a study of T cells in Graves' hyperthyroidism and ophthalmopathy (dated by TCRdb to 2018 to 2020). A note on the overall study: Peripheral blood was sampled at the time of initial diagnosis, prior to any treatment. Thyroid tissue and blood T-cell repertoires from roughly 6 Graves' hyperthyroidism patients were also compared in the study. After blood sampling, hyperthyroidism patients were treated with methimazole at a starting dose of 30 mg daily, and ophthalmopathy patients were treated with high-dose intravenous methylprednisolone. According to the paper, TCR Vbeta CDR3 sequencing was carried out on around 140 peripheral blood samples, which came from 40 to 45 ophthalmopathy, roughly 75 hyperthyroidism and roughly 17 progressor patients. To identify TCR V-J signatures that set the groups apart, the researchers used a discovery cohort of about a hundred patients, made up of 40 to 45 with Graves' ophthalmopathy and 55 to 65 with stable Graves' hyperthyroidism. The 100 or so discovery patients were randomly split 7:3 into training and test sets. An independent validation cohort of 18 to 20 hyperthyroidism patients and some 15 patients who later progressed to ophthalmopathy tested prospective prediction of ophthalmopathy.

The hyperthyroidism patients were between 18 and 65 years old and newly diagnosed, with a disease duration of less than 2 months. Any patient with an uncontrolled infection, another autoimmune disease, pregnancy or lactation was excluded. Diagnoses were established on the basis of clinical symptoms, serum thyroxine and TRAb, thyroid ultrasound, and orbital computed tomography. Blood from progressor patients was collected at the time of first diagnosis with hyperthyroidism, before any ophthalmopathy symptoms had appeared. PBMCs were isolated from approximately 10 ml of fresh peripheral blood by Ficoll-Paque density gradient centrifugation. Progressor patients were defined as those initially diagnosed with Graves' hyperthyroidism in whom ophthalmopathy developed during follow-up. Total RNA was extracted using Trizol reagent, and RNA quality was assessed on an Agilent 2100 Bioanalyzer. This clonotype was counted at least ten times. Its binding antigen is unknown. Base qualities are not recorded, but no much larger clone differs from it by a single base.

From the germline V gene, CDR1 is SGHDN and CDR2 is FVKESK. V is shortened by 0 bases, J by 4 bases, and the region joining them spans 17 bases. The CDR3 starts with the cysteine, ends with the phenylalanine, and has 17 residues. Only CDR3 DNA is held: 51 bases, read in frame from base 1. Results the study describes overall, beyond this receptor: Blood samples also contained most of the expanded thyroid clonotypes (frequency above 0.001), which suggests that blood repertoires may reflect thyroid immune responses. Ophthalmopathy was separated from stable hyperthyroidism by a 13 V-J signature model, with just over 85% sensitivity and approximately 81% specificity obtained in cross-validation and 80%/75% obtained in testing. In validation, progression to ophthalmopathy was predicted by the model with nearly 71% sensitivity and around 76% specificity, a median of about 6.4 months before onset. No statistical method was used to fix the sample size in advance, and group allocation was not hidden from the investigators.

Amplification of TCR beta CDR3 regions was carried out from RNA transcripts. The first round of RT-PCR for the TCR CDR3 was performed with the HTBI primer set and the Qiagen OneStep RT-PCR kit. Libraries were constructed in a second round of multiplex PCR, after which size selection and purification were carried out. Libraries were sequenced paired-end with 100 bp reads on an Illumina HiSeq2000. On the study's bioinformatics: SOAPnuke was used to process the raw data, with reads discarded if the reads contained adapters or uncalled bases, had a mean Phred below 15, or lacked an exact constant-primer or identifier match. COPE v1.2.5 was used to merge high-quality paired reads, and clonotypes were defined as unique nucleotide sequences. MiTCR v1.1 was used to align the clonotypes against IMGT TRBV, TRBD and TRBJ reference segments. Only V-J combinations with frequency above 0.0001, covering about 99% of repertoires, were analysed. The TCS score was defined as the ratio of F50 (clonal expansion) to E x V (chaos), calculated using BLOSUM62-based TCRdist between CDR3 peptides within each V-J. Welch's t-statistics and random forest reduced some 510 V-J features to 10 to 15, which were used in a naive Bayes classifier (R e1071). TCRdb reprocessing: public reads trimmed at Q25 with fastp, clones called with MiXCR, in-frame beta chains kept. Duplicate CDR3 protein sequences are folded into a single record with the most common DNA and genes. These V and J calls rely on TCRdb rather than the paper's analysis. The sample records under 400,000 distinct CDR3 sequences, 15% to 18% of which are singletons. The ten biggest clones cover about a quarter of the sample.

This TCR derives from a woman aged 18-29 years with Graves' hyperthyroidism that later progressed to Graves' ophthalmopathy. The V gene is TRBV14 and the J gene is TRBJ2-3; no D gene can be assigned with confidence. Sequencing input: blood. The DNA sequence is TGTGCCAGCAGCCAAGATATAGTGACTTCGTGGGCAGATACGCAGTATTTT. The resulting protein is CASSQDIVTSWADTQYF.